This T cell receptor (beta chain) is drawn from a study of T cell repertoires in cytomegalovirus infection. Study-wide results and limits: Summed frequency of public TCR beta families distinguished CMV carriers with the relevant HLA.

Of note for this clonotype: The antigen is undetermined. Since the CDR3 does not end with the conserved phenylalanine or tryptophan, this likely comes from a read error. No DNA is shown, since the ends of the CDR3 on it are uncertain; the CDR3 is the one TCRdb lists.

TCRdb re-analysed the reads in MiXCR, keeping a single row per CDR3 protein. The sample has about 8,000 distinct CDR3 sequences; 45% to 60% are singletons. The TCR comes from a human donor in good health (CMV status not recorded). Some clones in this sample may be carry-over from other donors' samples. Sequencing was performed on PBMCs, sequenced either directly or after in vitro stimulation (not recorded which).

The CDR3: CAISSIYTGTGEDNQPPHL. The gene calls are TRBV19 and TRBJ1-5; the table assigns TRBD1, which was not confirmed against the DNA. The CDR3 spans 19 amino acids, including both terminal residues. Germline assignment: CDR1 LNHDA and CDR2 SQIVND (reference sequence).